This TCR beta chain was recovered during a study of shared clonotypes between healthy human individuals. Study in general: A donor's plate count was three for CD4 naive and three for CD4 memory; CD8 naive had two and CD8 memory one.

In regard to this clone: Its matching antigen is unknown.

General study findings and limits: Naive subsets tended to show greater estimated richness than memory subsets.

As handled by the study authors: Junction-only sequences produced by ImmunoSEQ had no quality scores, so filtering differed. Here immunoSEQ multiplex PCR was the method, and the copy in TCRdb shows in-frame clones only, minus some. V and J calls and clone size are those listed in that table; D and trimming were worked out from the DNA. The top ten clones hold over 1.3% of a sample with under 1,100,000 clones, roughly 75% of them seen once. Germline CDR1 and CDR2: SGHRS and YFSETQ. The CDR3 is made up of 15 amino acids. V was shortened by 4 bases and J by 0 bases, with 10 bases between the two germline ends.

The chain combines TRBV5-1 with TRBJ2-2; D unresolved. The TCR was taken from a young man in good health. The source material was memory CD4+ T cells sorted from blood. The subset was: CD45RA-negative fraction. The CDR3 loop is CASSREISNTGELFF. The CDR3 DNA reads TGCGCCAGCAGCCGAGAGATTTCGAACACCGGGGAGCTGTTTTTT.